This TCR beta chain comes out of a study of blood T cell repertoires in COVID-19. About the research overall: Collection of acute and convalescent COVID-19 samples took place in the United States, Italy and Spain. Nucleic acid was either cDNA or gDNA, and it came from T cells, B-cell-depleted T cells, or PBMCs.

With 5 bases removed from V and 5 bases from J, the gap between germline ends came to 12 bases. This CDR3 has 13 residues. Germline CDR1 SNHLY, CDR2 FYNNEI. Study members were between roughly 18 and 90 years old and lived in 25 or so US regions. Recovery among Cohort 3 donors was established by two negative PCRs, clearance, or symptom resolution. The data were produced by immunoSEQ multiplex PCR, yet TCRdb's version contains in-frame clones alone and is incomplete. The table has just over 300,000 clones, about nine tenths seen once. The sequence derives from a man between 25 and 39 years old who had recovered from COVID-19. V gene TRBV2 combines with J gene TRBJ1-1; D may be TRBD1 (5 bases). Sequencing was performed on PBMCs or T cells enriched from blood (not recorded which). CDR3 in DNA: TGTGCCAGCAGTTGGGGGGATAGGACTGAAGCTTTCTTT. This gives the protein CASSWGDRTEAFF. Full variable domain (rest looked up from reference TRBV2 and TRBJ1-1): EPEVTQTPSHQVTQMGQEVILRCVPISNHLYFYWYRQILGQKVEFLVSFYNNEISEKSEIFDDQFSVERPDGSNFTLKIRSTKLEDSAMYFCASSWGDRTEAFFGQGTRLTVV.